This record covers a single T cell receptor (beta chain). Trimming removed 4 bases at V and 2 bases at J, with 15 bases between. CDR3 size: 15 residues. Per germline, CDR1 ENHRY and CDR2 SYGVKD. These data belong to a study of blood T cell repertoires in COVID-19. Overall study: From T cells, B-cell-depleted T cells, or PBMCs came the material, which was cDNA or gDNA.

The age range of participants was about 18 to 100 years, with residence in about 25 US areas. Clinical history reported by participants formed the basis on which cohorts were assigned. The table came from immunoSEQ multiplex PCR; TCRdb's copy has only in-frame clones and leaves some out. The sample carries more than 400,000 clones, less than 95% recorded once. The chain employs TRBV10-3 and TRBJ2-7; D gene ambiguous. Material for sequencing was PBMCs or T cells enriched from blood (not recorded which). The receptor was derived from a man aged 18 to 35 who had recovered from COVID-19. CDR3 in DNA: TGTGCCATCAGTGCCCAGGCAGTTAAGGCCTACGAGCAGTACTTC. It yields the protein CAISAQAVKAYEQYF.